One and the same sample provided the 10 T cell receptor beta chains below, sequenced in a study of technical replicates of blood from a few donors. Only in-frame clones appear in the TCRdb table, and some are missing; sequencing was by immunoSEQ multiplex PCR. In the table there are around 81,000 clones, approximately 80% of which are singletons. Sequenced: PBMCs. All receptors derive from a human donor in good health. Some clones in this sample may be carry-over from other donors' samples.

This clone was seen just once. The V gene is TRBV11-2, the J gene TRBJ1-2, with D uncertain. The germline CDR1 and CDR2 sequences are SGHAT and FQNNGV. Trimming left V 0 bases short and J 7 bases short, with 12 bases between. The CDR3 has 14 residues. CDR3 DNA: TGTGCCAGCAGCTTAGACAGGAGGTGGAGTGGCTACACCTTC. Its protein product is CASSLDRRWSGYTF.

The chain carries TRBV2 and TRBJ1-3; no definite D call. Germline CDR1 SNHLY, CDR2 FYNNEI. Trimming stripped 3 bases from V and 0 bases from J, with 9 bases between. The CDR3 has 15 amino acids. CDR3 loop: CASSEGTPSGNTIYF. The CDR3 nucleotides are TGTGCCAGCAGTGAGGGCACCCCCTCTGGAAACACCATATATTTT.

The CDR3 DNA follows: TGTGCCAGCTCCTACCTTCTCGGGGTGTCGACTCCCTACAATGAGCAGTTCTTC. This encodes CASSYLLGVSTPYNEQFF. V gene TRBV18 combines with J gene TRBJ2-1; perhaps TRBD2 as D (5 bases). V lost 6 bases and J 2 bases, leaving 23 bases between the germline ends. Germline CDR1 reads KGHSH; CDR2 reads LQKENI. The length of the CDR3 is 18 residues.

The rearrangement joins TRBV15 to TRBJ2-3, with 7 bases identical to TRBD2. V lost 6 bases and J lost 5; bases outside the gene matches: 14. Germline lookup yields CDR1 LNHNV and CDR2 YYDKDF (reference sequence). The CDR3 sequence is 16 residues long. The CDR3 is CATRGSGGGAKDTQYF. CDR3 nucleotide sequence: TGTGCCACCAGGGGGTCGGGGGGAGGCGCGAAAGATACGCAGTATTTT.

This clone was detected ten times or more. The rearrangement joins TRBV29-1 to TRBJ1-2, with TRBD1 matching over 8 bases. With 0 bases clipped from V and 6 bases from J, the junction kept 6 bases outside the gene matches. Germline CDR1 and CDR2: SQVTM and ANQGSEA. This CDR3 is 14 amino acids long. CDR3 sequence: CSVEDPDRAHGYTF. The CDR3 bases are TGCAGCGTTGAAGACCCGGACAGGGCCCATGGCTACACCTTC.

The chain carries TRBV18 and TRBJ2-3; D may be TRBD2 (5 bases). Trimming removed 5 bases at V and 0 bases at J, with 9 bases between. The CDR3 sequence is 14 residues long. CDR1 is KGHSH, CDR2 LQKENI, per germline. The CDR3: CASSFSVSTDTQYF. The CDR3 DNA reads TGTGCCAGCTCATTTAGCGTTAGCACAGATACGCAGTATTTT.

The rearrangement uses TRBV4-1 and TRBJ2-3; the match to TRBD2 covers 7 bases. Germline V lookup: CDR1 MGHRA, CDR2 YSYEKL. V shed 0 bases, J shed 5 bases, and the junction held 11 bases outside the gene matches. The CDR3 runs 17 residues. The CDR3 region is CASSQDMGEGRRDTQYF. The CDR3 DNA sequence: TGCGCCAGCAGCCAAGATATGGGGGAGGGCCGGAGAGATACGCAGTATTTT.

The V gene is TRBV18, the J gene TRBJ1-2; D remains ambiguous. Germline CDR1 KGHSH, CDR2 LQKENI. Trimming removed 1 base at V and 5 bases at J, with 14 bases between. The CDR3 loop spans 15 amino acids. The CDR3 DNA reads as TGTGCCAGCTCACCACGCGGAGACTTGACGTATGGCTACACCTTC. Residues: CASSPRGDLTYGYTF.

The chain carries TRBV5-6 and TRBJ1-2; no reliable D call. This CDR3 region has 14 residues. V shed 0 bases and J shed 2 bases, with 8 bases lying between them. The germline V gene encodes CDR1 SGHDT and CDR2 YYEEEE. The CDR3 loop is CASSLGAGNYGYTF. The CDR3 bases are TGTGCCAGCAGCTTGGGCGCAGGCAACTATGGCTACACCTTC.

The genes are TRBV30 and TRBJ1-1; D possibly corresponds to TRBD1 (6 bases). CDR1 and CDR2 (germline): GTSNPN, SVGIG (reference sequence). The CDR3 is 14 amino acids. Trimming removed 5 bases from V and 0 bases from J, with 13 bases in between. CDR3 DNA sequence: TGTGCCTGGGGCTTGGACAGCATGAACACTGAAGCTTTCTTT. Its protein is CAWGLDSMNTEAFF.